This TCR beta chain was retrieved from a study of cytomegalovirus exposure and HLA in healthy donors. Study observations and caveats: Sequencing depth roughly uniform across donors was assumed in presence/absence analyses. When a later analysis compared HLA-associated TCR beta chains with equally common others, the HLA-associated chains turned out to be more clonally expanded and to have lower generation probabilities.

This PCR relied on a set of 60 Vbeta primers and 13 Jbeta primers. Libraries were prepared by immunoSEQ multiplex PCR; TCRdb keeps only in-frame clonotypes and omits some of them. The data contain around 88,000 clones, just under 80% of them singletons. Remarks on this clone: Its antigen is as yet unknown.

The sequenced sample consisted of PBMCs. This TCR derives from a woman between 35 and 50 years old in good health and CMV-seropositive.

As DNA, the CDR3 is TGTGCCTGGAGTGTACTACTAGCGGGAGGAGAGACCCAGTACTTC. It codes for CAWSVLLAGGETQYF. The rearrangement links TRBV30 to TRBJ2-5, with 12 bases matching TRBD2. Germline V gene data show CDR1 as GTSNPN and CDR2 as SVGIG (reference sequence). The length of the CDR3 is 15 residues. V trimming: 0 bases; J trimming: 4 bases; junction bases outside the gene matches: 3.